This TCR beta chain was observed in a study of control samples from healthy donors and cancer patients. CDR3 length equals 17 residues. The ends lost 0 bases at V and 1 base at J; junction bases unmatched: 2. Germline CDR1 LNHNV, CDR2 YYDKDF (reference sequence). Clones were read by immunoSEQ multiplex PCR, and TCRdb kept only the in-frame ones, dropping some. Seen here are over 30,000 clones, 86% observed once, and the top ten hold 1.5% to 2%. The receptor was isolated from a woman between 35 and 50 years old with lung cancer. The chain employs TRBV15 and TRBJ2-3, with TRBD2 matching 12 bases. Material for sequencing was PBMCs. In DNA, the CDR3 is TGTGCCACCAGCAGAGATAGGACTAGCGGGGGCACAGATACGCAGTATTTT. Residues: CATSRDRTSGGTDTQYF.